These T cell receptor beta chains were read from a single sample in a study of blood T cell repertoires in COVID-19. Method: immunoSEQ multiplex PCR; TCRdb's copy keeps in-frame clones and lacks some. The repertoire includes some 350,000 clones, about 88% of them detected once, and about 6.7% sits in the top ten. Material for sequencing was peripheral blood. The receptors derive from a woman between 65 and 79 years old with COVID-19, enrolled during active disease. The CDR3 runs from the conserved cysteine through the conserved F or W. The D gene is left open where the match is weak. Only part of the rows carry a size: once, few, many, or a class if the clone is expanded.

clone_size	cdr3_length	v_call	j_call	d_call	cdr3_aa	cdr3_nt
.	14	TRBV30	TRBJ1-2	.	CAWSVQSGNYGYTF	TGTGCCTGGAGTGTACAATCGGGGAACTATGGCTACACCTTC
.	11	TRBV12-5	TRBJ2-1	.	CASALLPKTFF	TGTGCTAGTGCCCTCCTACCCAAAACGTTCTTC
.	14	TRBV5-6	TRBJ1-6	TRBD1	CASSLGQGGSPLHF	TGTGCCAGCAGCTTGGGGCAGGGGGGTTCACCCCTCCACTTT
.	13	TRBV5-6	TRBJ2-1	TRBD2	CASSEQTGTSPFF	TGTGCCAGCAGCGAACAAACCGGGACTAGCCCGTTCTTC
.	14	TRBV28	TRBJ1-2	TRBD1	CASSGQGGWYGYTF	TGTGCCAGCAGCGGACAGGGCGGGTGGTATGGCTACACCTTC
.	13	TRBV24-1	TRBJ1-2	.	CATSDRQTYGYTF	TGTGCCACCAGTGATCGACAGACTTATGGCTACACCTTC
.	14	TRBV3-1/TRBV3-2	TRBJ1-1	.	CASSLGEGNTEAFF	TGTGCCAGCAGCTTAGGGGAGGGGAACACTGAAGCTTTCTTT
.	15	TRBV30	TRBJ1-6	.	CAWSGGTLGNSPLHF	TGTGCCTGGAGTGGGGGCACACTGGGGAATTCACCCCTCCACTTT
.	16	TRBV6-6	TRBJ2-5	TRBD2	CASSLTSGGLQETQYF	TGTGCCAGCAGTTTGACTAGCGGGGGGCTACAAGAGACCCAGTACTTC
.	15	TRBV7-2	TRBJ1-1	TRBD1	CASSPDRVKVTEAFF	TGTGCCAGCAGCCCGGACAGGGTAAAGGTCACTGAAGCTTTCTTT
.	12	TRBV29-1	TRBJ1-4	TRBD1	CSAGQGNEKLFF	TGCAGCGCCGGACAGGGTAATGAAAAACTGTTTTTT
.	13	TRBV21-1	TRBJ1-2	.	CASSKVQGHGYTF	TGTGCCAGCAGCAAAGTACAGGGTCATGGCTACACCTTC
.	12	TRBV9	TRBJ2-7	.	CASSVNQGRQYF	TGTGCCAGCAGCGTTAATCAGGGAAGGCAGTACTTC
.	15	TRBV6-5	TRBJ1-2	.	CASSYSRGSNYGYTF	TGTGCCAGCAGTTACTCGCGGGGGTCGAACTATGGCTACACCTTC
.	14	TRBV5-6	TRBJ1-1	TRBD1	CASTWTGENTEAFF	TGTGCCAGCACCTGGACAGGCGAGAACACTGAAGCTTTCTTT
.	14	TRBV4-3	TRBJ1-1	.	CASTQREGHTEAFF	TGCGCCAGCACACAGCGTGAGGGTCACACTGAAGCTTTCTTT
.	14	TRBV24-1	TRBJ1-1	TRBD1	CATSDSGTGPRAFF	TGTGCCACCAGTGATTCCGGGACAGGCCCGCGAGCTTTCTTT
.	15	TRBV2	TRBJ2-4	TRBD2	CASSEIAGVGNIQYF	TGTGCCAGCAGTGAAATAGCGGGGGTGGGAAACATTCAGTACTTC
few	14	TRBV7-2	TRBJ1-1	TRBD1	CASSAKTGWAEAFF	TGTGCCAGCAGCGCCAAGACAGGGTGGGCTGAAGCTTTCTTT